A selection of T cell receptor beta chains follows, all from one sample in a study of blood T cells in healthy people across ages. TCRdb redid the calling of the 5' RACE reads with MiXCR, one entry per CDR3 protein. Of 1.2 million to 1.5 million distinct CDR3 sequences listed, approximately 59% are singletons. Material for sequencing was blood. The receptors originated from a man between 18 and 35 years old in good health. CDR3s include the opening cysteine and the closing phenylalanine or tryptophan. Each record gives: V gene, D gene, J gene, clone size, CDR3 protein, CDR3 DNA. The D gene is left open where the match is weak. Not every row has a clone size; where given, it reads once, few, many or a size class.

v_gene: TRBV6-1; d_gene: TRBD1; j_gene: TRBJ2-7; abundance: NA; CDR3aa: CASSEVGGGQGVYEQYF; CDR3nt: TGTGCCAGCAGTGAAGTGGGCGGGGGACAGGGTGTCTACGAGCAGTACTTC
v_gene: TRBV4-1; d_gene: TRBD1; j_gene: TRBJ1-6; abundance: NA; CDR3aa: CASSRHAQGSDSPLHF; CDR3nt: TGCGCCAGCAGCCGCCATGCACAGGGGTCAGATTCACCCCTCCACTTT
v_gene: TRBV27; d_gene: TRBD1; j_gene: TRBJ1-5; abundance: NA; CDR3aa: CASGGQTNNQPQHF; CDR3nt: TGTGCCAGCGGGGGACAGACGAATAATCAGCCCCAGCATTTT
v_gene: TRBV6-1; d_gene: TRBD1; j_gene: TRBJ2-5; abundance: few; CDR3aa: CASSSGTGVETQYF; CDR3nt: TGTGCCAGCAGTTCCGGGACAGGGGTAGAGACCCAGTACTTC
v_gene: TRBV7-9; d_gene: NA; j_gene: TRBJ2-7; abundance: NA; CDR3aa: CASSLGPREEQYF; CDR3nt: TGTGCCAGCAGCTTAGGACCGCGAGAGGAGCAGTACTTC
v_gene: TRBV6-5; d_gene: TRBD1; j_gene: TRBJ2-1; abundance: once; CDR3aa: CASQQGSYNEQFF; CDR3nt: TGTGCCAGTCAACAGGGGTCCTACAATGAGCAGTTCTTC
v_gene: TRBV12-5; d_gene: NA; j_gene: TRBJ1-5; abundance: NA; CDR3aa: CASGLTTRQPNQPQHF; CDR3nt: TGTGCTAGTGGTTTGACCACAAGGCAACCAAATCAGCCCCAGCATTTT
v_gene: TRBV20-1; d_gene: TRBD1; j_gene: TRBJ2-7; abundance: NA; CDR3aa: CSARGSQGATYEQYF; CDR3nt: TGCAGTGCTAGAGGGTCACAGGGGGCGACCTACGAGCAGTACTTC
v_gene: TRBV7-2; d_gene: TRBD2; j_gene: TRBJ2-1; abundance: NA; CDR3aa: CASIREAGDYNEQFF; CDR3nt: TGTGCCAGCATCCGTGAAGCGGGGGACTACAATGAGCAGTTCTTC
v_gene: TRBV11-2; d_gene: TRBD2; j_gene: TRBJ2-1; abundance: NA; CDR3aa: CASSLDITSGRPTYNEQFF; CDR3nt: TGTGCCAGCAGCTTAGATATAACTAGCGGGAGGCCTACCTACAATGAGCAGTTCTTC
v_gene: TRBV20-1; d_gene: TRBD1; j_gene: TRBJ1-5; abundance: few; CDR3aa: CSAYIYLQGRDGNQPQHF; CDR3nt: TGCAGTGCATATATTTACCTACAGGGGAGAGATGGCAATCAGCCCCAGCATTTT
v_gene: TRBV29-1; d_gene: TRBD2; j_gene: TRBJ2-3; abundance: NA; CDR3aa: CSVETSGRNTQYF; CDR3nt: TGCAGCGTTGAAACTAGCGGGAGGAATACGCAGTATTTT
v_gene: TRBV20-1; d_gene: TRBD2; j_gene: TRBJ2-1; abundance: NA; CDR3aa: CSARTSAYQDEQFF; CDR3nt: TGCAGTGCTAGGACTAGCGCCTACCAGGATGAGCAGTTCTTC
v_gene: TRBV4-3; d_gene: NA; j_gene: TRBJ2-3; abundance: NA; CDR3aa: CASSQDLSGYTQYF; CDR3nt: TGCGCCAGCAGCCAAGATCTGAGCGGCTATACGCAGTATTTT
v_gene: TRBV12-3/TRBV12-4; d_gene: NA; j_gene: TRBJ2-4; abundance: NA; CDR3aa: CASREDPNNNGQYF; CDR3nt: TGTGCCAGCAGAGAAGACCCCAACAACAATGGGCAGTACTTC
v_gene: TRBV7-2; d_gene: TRBD2; j_gene: TRBJ2-3; abundance: NA; CDR3aa: CASSSIAGGRITDTQYF; CDR3nt: TGTGCCAGCAGCTCGATAGCGGGAGGGCGGATCACAGATACGCAGTATTTT
v_gene: TRBV27; d_gene: NA; j_gene: TRBJ2-7; abundance: once; CDR3aa: CAGSLLPGPYEQYF; CDR3nt: TGTGCCGGCAGTTTATTACCAGGGCCCTACGAGCAGTACTTC
v_gene: TRBV3-1; d_gene: NA; j_gene: TRBJ2-3; abundance: few; CDR3aa: CASSQITDTQYF; CDR3nt: TGTGCCAGCAGCCAAATCACAGATACGCAGTATTTT
v_gene: TRBV6-6; d_gene: NA; j_gene: TRBJ2-3; abundance: NA; CDR3aa: CARSYSVVSGDTQYF; CDR3nt: TGTGCCCGCAGTTACTCGGTGGTTAGCGGAGATACGCAGTATTTT
v_gene: TRBV9; d_gene: NA; j_gene: TRBJ1-2; abundance: NA; CDR3aa: CASSAQQGNYGYTF; CDR3nt: TGTGCCAGCAGCGCTCAACAGGGTAACTATGGCTACACCTTC
v_gene: TRBV29-1; d_gene: TRBD1; j_gene: TRBJ2-5; abundance: few; CDR3aa: CSVEGQGAAYQETQYF; CDR3nt: TGCAGCGTTGAGGGACAGGGGGCTGCGTACCAAGAGACCCAGTACTTC
v_gene: TRBV6-5; d_gene: NA; j_gene: TRBJ2-1; abundance: NA; CDR3aa: CASSLGSFGQYNEQFF; CDR3nt: TGTGCCAGCAGCCTTGGATCATTTGGTCAGTACAATGAGCAGTTCTTC
v_gene: TRBV5-5; d_gene: TRBD2; j_gene: TRBJ2-7; abundance: NA; CDR3aa: CASSSLAASYNEQYF; CDR3nt: TGTGCCAGCAGCTCCCTAGCGGCATCCTACAATGAGCAGTACTTC
v_gene: TRBV20-1; d_gene: TRBD1; j_gene: TRBJ2-1; abundance: NA; CDR3aa: CSAIPGQGLGSYNEQFF; CDR3nt: TGCAGTGCTATCCCGGGACAGGGATTGGGGTCCTACAATGAGCAGTTCTTC
v_gene: TRBV4-1; d_gene: NA; j_gene: TRBJ2-1; abundance: once; CDR3aa: CASSQDSGQRTYNEQFF; CDR3nt: TGCGCCAGCAGCCAAGATTCAGGACAGAGAACTTACAATGAGCAGTTCTTC
v_gene: TRBV20-1; d_gene: NA; j_gene: TRBJ1-6; abundance: NA; CDR3aa: CSATLGSPLHF; CDR3nt: TGCAGTGCTACCCTGGGGTCACCCCTCCACTTT
v_gene: TRBV9; d_gene: NA; j_gene: TRBJ2-4; abundance: NA; CDR3aa: CASSPTGKANIQYF; CDR3nt: TGTGCCAGCAGCCCGACCGGGAAGGCAAACATTCAGTACTTC